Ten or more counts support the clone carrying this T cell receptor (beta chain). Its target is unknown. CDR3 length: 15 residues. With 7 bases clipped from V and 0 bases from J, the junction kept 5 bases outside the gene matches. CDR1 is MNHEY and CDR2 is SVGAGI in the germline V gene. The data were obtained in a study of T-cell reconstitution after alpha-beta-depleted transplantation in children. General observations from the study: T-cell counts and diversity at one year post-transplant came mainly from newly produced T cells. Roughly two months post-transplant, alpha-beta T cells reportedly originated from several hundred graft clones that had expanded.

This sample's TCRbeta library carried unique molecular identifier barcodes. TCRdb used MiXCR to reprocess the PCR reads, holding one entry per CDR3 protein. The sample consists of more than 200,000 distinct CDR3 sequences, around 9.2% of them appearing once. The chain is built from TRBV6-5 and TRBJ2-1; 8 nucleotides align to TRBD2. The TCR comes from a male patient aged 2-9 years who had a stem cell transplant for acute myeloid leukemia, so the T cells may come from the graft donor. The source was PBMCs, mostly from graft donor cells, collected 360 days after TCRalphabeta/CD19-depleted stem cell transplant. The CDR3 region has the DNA TGTGCCAGCACTTCAAGCGGGAGCTCCTACAATGAGCAGTTCTTC. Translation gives CASTSSGSSYNEQFF.